The 21 T cell receptor beta chains below come from one sample, sequenced in a study of T-cell memory formation after mild COVID-19. Using its own MiXCR run on the 5' RACE reads, TCRdb lists one record per CDR3 protein. Counted here are 150,000 to 200,000 distinct CDR3 sequences, 11% occurring once; the ten biggest clones make up less than 4%. Sample: PBMCs or a T cell subset sorted from them (not recorded which). These TCRs come from a man younger than 35 who had mild COVID-19 (a few samples of this study predate the infection). Cell type and time point are not known.

This clonotype was observed a few times. This chain uses TRBV28 with TRBJ2-3, with 8 bases matching TRBD2. This CDR3 contains 18 residues. V was pared by 6 bases and J by 4 bases, with 18 bases of the junction left unmatched. Germline lookup yields CDR1 MDHEN and CDR2 SYDVKM. CDR3 in DNA: TGTGCCAGCAGAAGCCGCTTGGCGGGGGGATCTTGGGCAGATACGCAGTATTTT. Translating gives CASRSRLAGGSWADTQYF.

This sequence joins TRBV9 and TRBJ2-5; D is ambiguous. The CDR3 loop spans 13 amino acids. Trimming cost V 3 bases and J 5 bases, with 11 bases left between them. Germline-derived CDR1 and CDR2 are SGDLS and YYNGEE. Written as DNA, the CDR3 is TGTGCCAGCAGCGAGGGTCCGGAGGAGACCCAGTACTTC. The encoded protein is CASSEGPEETQYF.

The chain recombines TRBV7-2 with TRBJ2-3; D ambiguous. CDR1 and CDR2 (germline): SGHTA, FQGNSA. Trimming took 4 bases from V and 3 from J, leaving 11 bases between them. This CDR3 contains 14 residues. The CDR3, as DNA: TGTGCCAGCAGCTCCTCAAGTAATACAGATACGCAGTATTTT. Its translation: CASSSSSNTDTQYF.

This chain joins TRBV5-1 and TRBJ2-3; D possibly matches TRBD1 or TRBD2 (6 bases each). This CDR3 region has 16 residues. V was clipped by 3 bases and J by 0 bases, with 14 bases between them. CDR1 and CDR2 from the germline V gene are SGHRS and YFSETQ. DNA of the CDR3: TGCGCCAGCAGCTGGGGAAGGGGGGCTAGCACAGATACGCAGTATTTT. Protein: CASSWGRGASTDTQYF.

The rearrangement joins TRBV7-8 to TRBJ1-4; D is perhaps TRBD1 (5 bases). Germline CDR1 and CDR2: SGHVS and FQNEAQ. With 5 bases removed from V and 7 bases from J, the gap between germline ends came to 14 bases. The CDR3 is 14 residues long. CDR3 in DNA: TGTGCCAGCAGCAAGGGGTTGGAGAGTGAAAAACTGTTTTTT. It is translated as CASSKGLESEKLFF.

The rearrangement links TRBV29-1 to TRBJ2-1, with 7 bases matching TRBD1. The CDR3 has 14 residues. V gave up 7 bases and J gave up 6 bases; unmatched junction bases: 12. Germline CDR1 is SQVTM and CDR2 is ANQGSEA. The CDR3 DNA follows: TGCAGCGCCCGAACAGGGGTCTCCCCCAATGAGCAGTTCTTC. Translating it yields CSARTGVSPNEQFF.

This chain connects TRBV6-2 or TRBV6-3 to TRBJ2-5; tentative D call: TRBD2 (5 bases). CDR3 size: 13 residues. Looked up from germline, CDR1 is MNHEY and CDR2 is SVGEGT. V lost 5 bases, J lost 5 bases, and 12 bases lay in between. The CDR3, as DNA: TGTGCCAGCAGTCCTTCGGGGTGGGAGACCCAGTACTTC. Encoded protein: CASSPSGWETQYF.

This clonotype has ten or more counts. This rearrangement joins TRBV5-1 to TRBJ1-2; no clear D. Germline CDR1 is SGHRS and CDR2 is YFSETQ. V lost 0 bases to trimming and J lost 8 bases, with 11 bases between them. The CDR3 spans 13 residues. The CDR3 loop reads CASSLEEGRGYTF. The CDR3 region has the DNA TGCGCCAGCAGCTTGGAGGAAGGGAGAGGCTACACCTTC.

This rearrangement joins TRBV5-1 to TRBJ2-3; 14 positions agree with TRBD2. The germline V gene encodes CDR1 SGHRS and CDR2 YFSETQ. The CDR3 covers 18 residues. V lost 0 bases and J lost 2; bases outside the gene matches: 5. The DNA for the CDR3 is TGCGCCAGCAGCTTGGCGACTAGCGGGGGGGCCAACACAGATACGCAGTATTTT. Translated, it gives CASSLATSGGANTDTQYF.

The table lists this clonotype with a few counts. This rearrangement joins TRBV6-2 or TRBV6-3 to TRBJ2-2; D uncertain. Germline V gene data show CDR1 as MNHEY and CDR2 as SVGEGT. The CDR3 length is 17 residues. The germline V and J ends were trimmed by 5 bases and 0 bases, with 16 bases remaining between them. The CDR3 DNA is TGTGCCAGCAGTCCACGCCCTCACAAGACGAACACCGGGGAGCTGTTTTTT. Translation gives CASSPRPHKTNTGELFF.

This clonotype was detected a few times. V usage is TRBV27 and J usage is TRBJ2-5, with 7 bases lining up with TRBD1. The CDR3 is 13 residues long. J was trimmed by 5 bases and V by 8 bases; bases with no gene match: 8. From germline, CDR1 is MNHEY and CDR2 SMNVEV (reference sequence). The CDR3 loop reads CASRQGGRETQYF. The CDR3 region has the DNA TGTGCCAGCCGTCAAGGGGGCAGGGAGACCCAGTACTTC.

This clonotype was detected a few times. The chain joins TRBV30 to TRBJ2-7, with D perhaps assigned TRBD1 or TRBD2 (5 bases each). The CDR3 runs 14 residues. V was pared by 4 bases and J by 2 bases, with 15 bases between. Germline assignment: CDR1 GTSNPN and CDR2 SVGIG (reference sequence). CDR3 protein: CAWTSRDGTYEQYF. The CDR3 bases are TGTGCCTGGACCTCCCGGGACGGGACCTACGAGCAGTACTTC.

This clonotype was found a few times. V is TRBV13 and J is TRBJ2-7; D not certain. Germline loops: CDR1 PRHDT, CDR2 FYEKMQ (reference sequence). Trimming removed 5 bases at V and 1 base at J, with 12 bases between. There are 14 residues in the CDR3. CDR3 nucleotides: TGTGCCAGCAGCGACCTAACCACTTCCTACGAGCAGTACTTC. This translates into CASSDLTTSYEQYF. The complete variable domain, with remaining parts taken from reference TRBV13 and TRBJ2-7, reads AAGVIQSPRHLIKEKRETATLKCYPIPRHDTVYWYQQGPGQDPQFLISFYEKMQSDKGSIPDRFSAQQFSDYHSELNMSSLELGDSALYFCASSDLTTSYEQYFGPGTRLTVT.

V and J are TRBV15 and TRBJ1-2, with a possible D match to TRBD1 (6 bases). The ends were cut back, 0 bases at V and 6 bases at J, with 14 bases in the middle. This CDR3 is built from 15 residues. CDR1 is LNHNV, CDR2 YYDKDF, per germline (reference sequence). DNA for the CDR3: TGTGCCACCAGCAGAGAGTACAGGGACGTCCATGGCTACACCTTC. This translates into CATSREYRDVHGYTF.

This clonotype showed up many times. V is TRBV20-1 and J is TRBJ2-3; the match to TRBD2 covers 11 bases. This CDR3 region has 17 residues. Looked up from germline, CDR1 is DFQATT and CDR2 is SNEGSKA (reference sequence). With 2 bases clipped from V and 1 base from J, the junction kept 8 bases outside the gene matches. The CDR3 coding sequence is TGCAGTGCTAGACGGGGTAGCGGGGGGGCAGGCACAGATACGCAGTATTTT. Translating gives CSARRGSGGAGTDTQYF.

This clonotype was found a few times. The rearrangement links TRBV10-3 to TRBJ2-2; no clear D. CDR3 length equals 13 residues. Germline CDR1 and CDR2: ENHRY and SYGVKD. The germline V and J ends were trimmed by 11 bases and 0 bases, with 10 bases remaining between them. The CDR3 region has the DNA TGTGCCGTCCGGGCCCCGAACACCGGGGAGCTGTTTTTT. This translates into CAVRAPNTGELFF.

This clonotype came up a few times. V gene TRBV6-5 combines with J gene TRBJ2-1; 11 bases map to TRBD2. The germline gives CDR1 MNHEY, CDR2 SVGAGI. V lost 6 bases, J lost 6 bases, and 4 bases stayed unmatched. The CDR3 sequence is 14 residues long. CDR3 DNA sequence: TGTGCCAGCAGAGATAGCGGGGGGGCCAATGAGCAGTTCTTC. Its protein product is CASRDSGGANEQFF.

The table lists this clonotype with a count of one. The chain is built from TRBV10-3 and TRBJ2-2, with D possibly TRBD2 on 6 matching bases. V lost 8 bases to trimming and J lost 3 bases, with 13 bases between them. Germline assignment: CDR1 ENHRY and CDR2 SYGVKD. The CDR3 is 14 residues long. CDR3 sequence: CAIRGSRDTGELFF. In nucleotides, the CDR3 is TGTGCCATCCGGGGGAGTAGGGACACCGGGGAGCTGTTTTTT.

The chain couples TRBV7-2 to TRBJ2-7; D is ambiguous. CDR1 and CDR2 (germline): SGHTA, FQGNSA. Trimming left V 2 bases short and J 3 bases short, with 14 bases between. The CDR3 is made up of 15 amino acids. CDR3 region: CASSLISGEFYEQYF. The CDR3, as DNA: TGTGCCAGCAGCTTAATTTCAGGTGAATTCTACGAGCAGTACTTC.

This rearrangement joins TRBV12-3 or TRBV12-4 to TRBJ1-1; D ambiguous. The CDR3 extends over 13 amino acids. Trimming pared 8 bases from V and 7 bases from J, leaving 17 bases between. CDR3 residues: CASSVVRAYEAFF. The CDR3 DNA reads as TGTGCCAGCTCGGTGGTTAGGGCCTATGAAGCTTTCTTT.

This clonotype was counted a few times. As DNA, the CDR3 is TGTGCCAGCAGCTTGGCTGGGCGGGCGGAGCAGTACTTC. Protein: CASSLAGRAEQYF. The V and J genes are TRBV5-5 and TRBJ2-7; D is perhaps TRBD2 (5 bases). CDR1 is SGHKS and CDR2 is YYEKEE in the germline V gene (reference sequence). This CDR3 has 13 residues. V gave up 0 bases and J gave up 7 bases, with 11 bases separating them.